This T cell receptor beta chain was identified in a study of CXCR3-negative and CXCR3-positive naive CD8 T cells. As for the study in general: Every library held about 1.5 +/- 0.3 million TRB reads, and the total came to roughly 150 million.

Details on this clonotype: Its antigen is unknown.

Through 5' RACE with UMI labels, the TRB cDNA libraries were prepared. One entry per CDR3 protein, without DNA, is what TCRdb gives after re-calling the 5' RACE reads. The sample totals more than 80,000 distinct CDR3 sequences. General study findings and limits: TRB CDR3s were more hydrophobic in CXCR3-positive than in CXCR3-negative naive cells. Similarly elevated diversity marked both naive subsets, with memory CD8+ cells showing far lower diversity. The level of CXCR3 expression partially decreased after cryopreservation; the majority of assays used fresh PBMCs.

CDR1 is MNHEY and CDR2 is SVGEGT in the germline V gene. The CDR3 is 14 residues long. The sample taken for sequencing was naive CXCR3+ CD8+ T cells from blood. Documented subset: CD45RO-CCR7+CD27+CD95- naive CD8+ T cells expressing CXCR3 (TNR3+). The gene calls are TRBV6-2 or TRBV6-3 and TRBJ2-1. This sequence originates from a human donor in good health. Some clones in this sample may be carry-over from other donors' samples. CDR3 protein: CASSYSLAVNEQFF.